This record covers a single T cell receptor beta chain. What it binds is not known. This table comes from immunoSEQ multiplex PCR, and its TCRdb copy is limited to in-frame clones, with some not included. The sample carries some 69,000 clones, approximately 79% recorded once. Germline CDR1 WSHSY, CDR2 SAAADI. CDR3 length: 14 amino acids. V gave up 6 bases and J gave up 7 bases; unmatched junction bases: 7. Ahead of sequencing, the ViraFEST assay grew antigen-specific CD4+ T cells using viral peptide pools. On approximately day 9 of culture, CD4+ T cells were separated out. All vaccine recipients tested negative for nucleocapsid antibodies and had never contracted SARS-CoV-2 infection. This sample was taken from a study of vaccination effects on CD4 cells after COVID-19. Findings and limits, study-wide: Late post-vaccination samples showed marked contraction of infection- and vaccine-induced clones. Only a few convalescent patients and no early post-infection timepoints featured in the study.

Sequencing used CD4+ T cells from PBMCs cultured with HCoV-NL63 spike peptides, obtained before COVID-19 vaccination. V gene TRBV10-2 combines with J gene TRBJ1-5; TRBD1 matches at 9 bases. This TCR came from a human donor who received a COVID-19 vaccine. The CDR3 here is CASRDRGVGQPQHF. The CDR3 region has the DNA TGCGCCAGCAGGGACAGGGGAGTGGGACAGCCCCAGCATTTT.